This T cell receptor beta chain was captured in a study of T cell repertoires in cytomegalovirus infection (dated by TCRdb to between 2018 and 2021). Context from the whole study: Because public TCR beta signatures pointed to carriage of CMV infection together with the matching HLA type, the HLA type of each donor mattered for the analysis.

From the cysteine up to the phenylalanine, the CDR3 has a length of 13 residues. CDR3 DNA only is kept here, 39 bases in frame from base 1. Via the germline V gene (reference sequence), CDR1 is SGHAT and CDR2 FQDESV. At the junction V is shortened by 4 bases and J by 4 bases, with 11 bases in between. Sequencing was performed on an Illumina HiSeq 1500. TCRdb reanalyzed the raw reads on its own, using fastp at Q25 for trimming and MiXCR for clone calling, and kept in-frame beta chains. Each CDR3 protein gets just one entry, which takes the most common genes and DNA from the rows behind it. The sample has about 740,000 distinct CDR3 sequences on record, 35% to 45% of them singletons. The top ten constitute under 3% of the sample. What the research found in general, with its limitations: In the ex vivo response, HLA-C-restricted CMV-specific TCR beta clonotypes were dominant, and in two of eight donors the single most frequent clonotype came from this HLA-C-restricted group. In both this cohort and an independent cohort of approximately 350 donors, the cumulative frequency of public TCR beta family members distinguished carriers of CMV infection plus the relevant HLA type.

As to this clonotype: It lacks a known antigen. No qualities accompany the bases; no much larger clone lies one base away.

Material: PBMCs. Recombination connected TRBV11-1 to TRBJ2-7; the D gene may be TRBD1 or TRBD2, since each aligns over 5 bases. The receptor was derived from a human donor in good health (CMV status not recorded). Some clones in this sample may be carry-over from other donors' samples. The DNA sequence is given as TGTGCCAGCAGCTCGGGACCGCAATACGAGCAGTACTTC. Translated, this gives CASSSGPQYEQYF.